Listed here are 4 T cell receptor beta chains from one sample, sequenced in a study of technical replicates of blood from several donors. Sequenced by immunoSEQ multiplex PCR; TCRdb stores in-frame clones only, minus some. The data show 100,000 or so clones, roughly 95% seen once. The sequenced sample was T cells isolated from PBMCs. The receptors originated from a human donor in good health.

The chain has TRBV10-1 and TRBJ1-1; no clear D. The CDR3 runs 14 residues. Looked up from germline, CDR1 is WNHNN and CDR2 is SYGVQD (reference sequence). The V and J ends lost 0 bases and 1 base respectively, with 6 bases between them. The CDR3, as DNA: TGCGCCAGCAGTGAGTCCCGGGAGAACACTGAAGCTTTCTTT. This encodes CASSESRENTEAFF.

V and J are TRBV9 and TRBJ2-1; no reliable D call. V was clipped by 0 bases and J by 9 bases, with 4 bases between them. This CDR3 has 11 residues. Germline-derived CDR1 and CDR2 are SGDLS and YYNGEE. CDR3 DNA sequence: TGTGCCAGCAGCGTAGGCGGTGAGCAGTTCTTC. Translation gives CASSVGGEQFF. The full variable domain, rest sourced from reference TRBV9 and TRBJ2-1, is DSGVTQTPKHLITATGQRVTLRCSPRSGDLSVYWYQQSLDQGLQFLIQYYNGEERAKGNILERFSAQQFPDLHSELNLSSLELGDSALYFCASSVGGEQFFGPGTRLTVL.

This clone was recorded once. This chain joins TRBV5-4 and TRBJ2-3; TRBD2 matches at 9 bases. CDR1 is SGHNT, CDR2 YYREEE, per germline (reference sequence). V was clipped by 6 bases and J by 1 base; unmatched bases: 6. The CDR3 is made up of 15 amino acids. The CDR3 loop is CASTIASGGTDTQYF. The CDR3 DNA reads TGTGCCAGCACCATAGCTAGCGGGGGCACAGATACGCAGTATTTT.

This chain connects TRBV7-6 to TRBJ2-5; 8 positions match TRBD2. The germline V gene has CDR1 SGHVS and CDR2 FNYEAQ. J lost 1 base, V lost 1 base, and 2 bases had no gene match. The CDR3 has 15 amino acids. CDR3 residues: CASSLVLAVQETQYF. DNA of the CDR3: TGTGCCAGCAGCTTAGTACTAGCGGTCCAAGAGACCCAGTACTTC.